The next 10 T cell receptor beta chains were all read from a single sample in a study of control samples from healthy donors and cancer patients. TCRdb keeps only in-frame clones here, not all; method: immunoSEQ multiplex PCR. The sample consists of 75,000 to 95,000 clones, around nine tenths of them appearing once. The sample consisted of blood. The receptors were gathered from a woman between 50 and 59 years old in good health.

This clone has just one count. The rearrangement links TRBV7-2 to TRBJ2-7; D remains unclear. This CDR3 spans 14 amino acids. From germline, CDR1 is SGHTA and CDR2 FQGNSA. V was pared by 0 bases and J by 3 bases, with 9 bases between. The CDR3 DNA is TGTGCCAGCAGCTTAGCCCTGAGGAGCTACGAGCAGTACTTC. Protein: CASSLALRSYEQYF. The full variable domain, completed using reference TRBV7-2 and TRBJ2-7, is GAGVSQSPSNKVTEKGKDVELRCDPISGHTALYWYRQSLGQGLEFLIYFQGNSAPDKSGLPSDRFSAERTGGSVSTLTIQRTQQEDSAVYLCASSLALRSYEQYFGPGTRLTVT.

This clone was detected only a few times. The chain recombines TRBV3-1 (or the pseudogene TRBV3-2) with TRBJ1-5; 7 nucleotides agree with TRBD1. Germline assignment: CDR1 LGHDT and CDR2 YNNKEL (reference sequence). The CDR3 covers 15 residues. After removal of 1 base from V and 5 bases from J, the junction contained 5 bases not matched to a gene. This chain's CDR3 is CASSQGQGGYQPQHF. For the CDR3, the DNA is TGTGCCAGCAGCCAAGGACAGGGTGGGTATCAGCCCCAGCATTTT.

V usage is TRBV30 and J usage is TRBJ2-3; 10 nucleotides align to TRBD2. The CDR3 consists of 14 residues. J was trimmed by 5 bases and V by 1 base; bases with no gene match: 3. CDR1 is GTSNPN and CDR2 is SVGIG in the germline V gene (reference sequence). CDR3 DNA sequence: TGTGCCTGGAGTGGAGCGGGGGGGATAGATACGCAGTATTTT. Its protein product is CAWSGAGGIDTQYF.

The chain combines TRBV5-1 with TRBJ1-2, with TRBD1 identical over 9 bases. V lost 4 bases and J lost 7; bases outside the gene matches: 11. CDR1 and CDR2 (germline): SGHRS, YFSETQ. The CDR3 has 15 residues. The CDR3 is CASSTGTGYKGGYTF. DNA of the CDR3: TGCGCCAGCAGCACGGGGACAGGGTATAAGGGTGGCTACACCTTC.

Written as DNA, the CDR3 is TGTGCCAGCGTTTTCGGTTCTCTCTCCTACGAGCAGTACTTC. It is translated as CASVFGSLSYEQYF. This rearrangement joins TRBV6-1 to TRBJ2-7; D call uncertain. The CDR3 runs 14 residues. The V and J ends lost 8 bases and 0 bases respectively, with 14 bases between them. CDR1 and CDR2 (germline): MNHNS, SASEGT.

The chain links TRBV5-1 to TRBJ1-2, with unresolved D. Germline V gene lookup returns CDR1 SGHRS and CDR2 YFSETQ. This CDR3 contains 12 residues. Trimming stripped 4 bases from V and 7 bases from J, with 11 bases between. The CDR3, as DNA: TGCGCCAGCAGCGCCGACTCACCTGGCTACACCTTC. Translation: CASSADSPGYTF.

The chain has TRBV5-1 and TRBJ2-7; D uncertain. Trimming took 4 bases from V and 3 from J, leaving 20 bases between them. There are 16 residues in the CDR3. Germline loops: CDR1 SGHRS, CDR2 YFSETQ. The CDR3 sequence is CASSQNPGRKYYEQYF. CDR3 DNA sequence: TGCGCCAGCAGCCAGAATCCGGGCAGAAAATACTACGAGCAGTACTTC.

The rearrangement links TRBV19 to TRBJ1-2, with D possibly matching TRBD1 (5 bases). The germline V gene has CDR1 LNHDA and CDR2 SQIVND (reference sequence). The CDR3 runs to 13 residues. V was clipped by 6 bases and J by 4 bases, with 12 bases between them. The CDR3 loop is CASSQGRLYGYTF. The CDR3 DNA reads TGTGCCAGTAGCCAGGGACGGCTCTATGGCTACACCTTC.

The chain combines TRBV2 with TRBJ2-1, with TRBD1 matching over 8 bases. CDR1 is SNHLY, CDR2 FYNNEI, per germline. The CDR3 runs to 13 residues. V lost 5 bases to trimming and J lost 10 bases; unmatched junction nucleotides: 7. The CDR3 here is CASSKDRVGEQFF. In nucleotides, the CDR3 is TGTGCCAGCAGTAAGGACAGGGTGGGGGAGCAGTTCTTC.

The V call is TRBV6-6, the J call TRBJ1-4; 9 bases map to TRBD1. Trimming cost V 6 bases and J 7 bases; bases outside gene matches: 6. The CDR3 consists of 14 residues. Germline V gene lookup returns CDR1 MNHNY and CDR2 SVGAGI (reference sequence). The CDR3 region has the DNA TGTGCCAGCAGAAGGGGACAGGGAGGTGAAAAACTGTTTTTT. Its protein product is CASRRGQGGEKLFF.